The 9 T cell receptor beta chains given below trace back to one sample, sequenced in a study of CXCR3-negative and CXCR3-positive naive CD8 T cells (dated by TCRdb to the late 2010s). Paper-wide results and their limitations: TRB CDR3s from CXCR3-positive naive cells showed higher hydrophobicity (lower Kidera factor 4), lower energy, and higher strength and volume indices than CXCR3-negative naive cells.

Instrument on record: NextSeq 550. The Human TCR Profiling Kit (MiLaboratory) was used to make UMI-labeled 5' RACE TRB cDNA libraries. Based on TCRdb reprocessing of the reads, there is one entry per CDR3 protein sequence, and DNA is missing. For this sample, the table gives 55,000 to 75,000 distinct CDR3 sequences. Approximately 0.71% of the sample lies in the top ten. For these receptors, no antigen is known. The sequenced material came from naive CXCR3+ CD8+ T cells from blood. The sample's cell subset or site label, decoded: CD45RO-CCR7+CD27+CD95- naive CD8+ T cells expressing CXCR3 (TNR3+). Receptors originate from a human donor in good health. Some clones in this sample may be carry-over from other donors' samples.

J is TRBJ2-3 and V is TRBV4-1; the TRBD1 assignment by TCRdb is unverifiable without DNA. The CDR3 covers 17 residues. Germline V CDR1 and CDR2: MGHRA, YSYEKL. The CDR3 region is CASSQGQGRWATDTQYF.

The CDR3 sequence is CASSLHAGNPYEQYF. The chain employs TRBV6-2 or TRBV6-3 and TRBJ2-7; without DNA, the TCRdb call of TRBD1 cannot be checked. Germline assignment: CDR1 MNHEY and CDR2 SVGEGT. The CDR3 covers 15 residues.

The V and J genes are TRBV4-2 and TRBJ2-1; TCRdb gives TRBD2 as the D gene, but with no DNA this cannot be confirmed. This CDR3 contains 16 residues. Germline CDR1 and CDR2: LGHNA and YNFKEQ. CDR3 in amino acids: CASSPRGSGNHNEQFF.

The chain is built from TRBV7-6 and TRBJ2-1. Germline V lookup: CDR1 SGHVS, CDR2 FNYEAQ. CDR3 size: 13 residues. CDR3 protein: CASSLANYNEQFF.

V gene TRBV7-9 combines with J gene TRBJ2-1; the TCRdb call, TRBD2, lacks DNA for checking. CDR1 and CDR2 from the germline V gene are SEHNR and FQNEAQ (reference sequence). CDR3 length: 17 residues. CDR3 in amino acids: CASSLVGTSGGGNEQFF. Full variable domain (missing parts from reference TRBV7-9 and TRBJ2-1): DTGVSQNPRHKITKRGQNVTFRCDPISEHNRLYWYRQTLGQGPEFLTYFQNEAQLEKSRLLSDRFSAERPKGSFSTLEIQRTEQGDSAMYLCASSLVGTSGGGNEQFFGPGTRLTVL.

The chain links TRBV20-1 to TRBJ2-3; without DNA, the TCRdb call of TRBD1 cannot be checked. CDR1 and CDR2 (germline): DFQATT, SNEGSKA (reference sequence). CDR3 size: 13 residues. The CDR3: CSARDERRGTQYF.

The J gene is TRBJ2-3, the V gene TRBV27; the TRBD2 assignment by TCRdb is unverifiable without DNA. The CDR3 has 17 amino acids. Germline V CDR1 and CDR2: MNHEY, SMNVEV (reference sequence). The CDR3 loop reads CASSFRGPGWGTDTQYF.

V is TRBV2 and J is TRBJ2-5. From germline, CDR1 is SNHLY and CDR2 FYNNEI. This CDR3 has 13 amino acids. The CDR3 sequence is CASSELGSETQYF.

The CDR3 sequence is CSARGITLAGGPLETQYF. This chain links TRBV20-1 with TRBJ2-5; TCRdb gives TRBD2 as the D gene, but with no DNA this cannot be confirmed. Germline V gene lookup returns CDR1 DFQATT and CDR2 SNEGSKA (reference sequence). This CDR3 is built from 18 residues.